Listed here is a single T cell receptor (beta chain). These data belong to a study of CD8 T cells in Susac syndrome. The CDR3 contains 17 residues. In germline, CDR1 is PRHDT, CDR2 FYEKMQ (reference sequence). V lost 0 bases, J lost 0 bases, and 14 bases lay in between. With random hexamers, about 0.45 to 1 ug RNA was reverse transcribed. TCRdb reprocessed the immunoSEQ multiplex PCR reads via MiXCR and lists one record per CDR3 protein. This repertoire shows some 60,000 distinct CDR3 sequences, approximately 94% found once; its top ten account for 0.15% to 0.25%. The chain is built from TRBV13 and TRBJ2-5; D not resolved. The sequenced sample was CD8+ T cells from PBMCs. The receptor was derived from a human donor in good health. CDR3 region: CASSLGADRRDQETQYF. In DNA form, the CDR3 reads TGTGCCAGCAGCTTAGGGGCAGACCGACGGGACCAAGAGACCCAGTACTTC.